These 9 T cell receptor beta chains were all obtained from the same sample, sequenced in a study of shared clonotypes between healthy human individuals. The repertoire was sequenced with immunoSEQ multiplex PCR; TCRdb's copy has only in-frame clones and lacks some. Of approximately 2.3 million clones detected, more than 80% appear once; the ten largest clones hold 0.35% to 0.5%. Sequenced: naive CD4+ T cells from PBMCs. Subset specified: CD45RA+ positively selected. These TCRs come from a man between 18 and 29 years old in good health. Some clones in this sample may be carry-over from other donors' samples.

The chain has TRBV28 and TRBJ1-2, with 8 bases identical to TRBD1. CDR1 is MDHEN, CDR2 SYDVKM, per germline. CDR3 size: 14 residues. The J segment lost 4 bases and the V segment lost 8 bases, leaving 9 bases of the junction unmatched. In nucleotides, the CDR3 is TGTGCCAGCTTGGCCTCCAGGGGGCTCTATGGCTACACCTTC. Amino acids: CASLASRGLYGYTF.

The rearrangement uses TRBV7-3 and TRBJ2-7; D gene ambiguous. Germline assignment: CDR1 SGHTA and CDR2 FQGTGA. This CDR3 contains 14 residues. Trimming stripped 3 bases from V and 2 bases from J, with 11 bases between. The CDR3 here is CASSLVWPPYEQYF. CDR3 nucleotide sequence: TGTGCCAGCAGCTTGGTTTGGCCACCCTACGAGCAGTACTTC.

The V call is TRBV5-1, the J call TRBJ2-5; 7 nucleotides match TRBD1. Trimming at V came to 3 bases and at J to 0 bases, leaving 2 bases not matched to a gene. The CDR3 covers 14 residues. CDR1 and CDR2 from the germline V gene are SGHRS and YFSETQ. CDR3: CASSWQGDQETQYF. CDR3 sequence (DNA): TGCGCCAGCAGCTGGCAGGGGGACCAAGAGACCCAGTACTTC.

The sample holds one count of this clone. J is TRBJ1-1 and V is TRBV19, with TRBD1 as a possible D gene (5 bases). The CDR3 is 15 amino acids. CDR1 is LNHDA and CDR2 is SQIVND in the germline V gene (reference sequence). V lost 3 bases and J lost 11, with 22 bases in between. Here the CDR3 DNA reads TGTGCCAGTAGTATTTACCCCCGGCAGGGAGTGGCTGCTTTCTTT. The encoded protein is CASSIYPRQGVAAFF.

The rearrangement uses TRBV19 and TRBJ2-1; 8 bases map to TRBD1. V lost 9 bases, J lost 10 bases, and 5 bases stayed unmatched. The CDR3 loop spans 11 amino acids. Per germline, CDR1 LNHDA and CDR2 SQIVND (reference sequence). This CDR3 is CASQGAWEQFF. The CDR3 nucleotides read TGTGCCAGCCAGGGGGCCTGGGAGCAGTTCTTC.

The chain uses TRBV28 and TRBJ1-2, with 10 bases that match TRBD1. Germline CDR1 is MDHEN and CDR2 is SYDVKM. This CDR3 is built from 17 residues. V gave up 7 bases and J gave up 8 bases; unmatched junction bases: 19. CDR3 region: CASTVIGTGAASEGYTF. CDR3 DNA: TGTGCCAGCACCGTGATCGGGACAGGGGCCGCTAGCGAGGGCTACACCTTC.

This chain joins TRBV28 and TRBJ2-7; D ambiguous. This CDR3 is built from 15 residues. Germline CDR1 MDHEN, CDR2 SYDVKM. Trimming removed 6 bases at V and 3 bases at J, with 18 bases between. The CDR3 loop is CASSSPGLGIYEQYF. In DNA form, the CDR3 reads TGTGCCAGCAGCTCCCCAGGTCTGGGAATCTACGAGCAGTACTTC. Supplemented by reference TRBV28 and TRBJ2-7, the full variable domain reads DVKVTQSSRYLVKRTGEKVFLECVQDMDHENMFWYRQDPGLGLRLIYFSYDVKMKEKGDIPEGYSVSREKKERFSLILESASTNQTSMYLCASSSPGLGIYEQYFGPGTRLTVT.

This clone was counted a single time. The chain's CDR3 is CASRSGSETQYF. The DNA for the CDR3 is TGCGCCAGCAGAAGCGGTTCAGAGACCCAGTACTTC. The gene calls are TRBV5-1 and TRBJ2-5, with TRBD2 as a possible D gene (5 bases). CDR1 is SGHRS, CDR2 YFSETQ, per germline. The CDR3 length is 12 residues. Trimming took 5 bases from V and 4 from J, leaving 9 bases between them.

This chain connects TRBV11-2 to TRBJ2-1; 7 positions match TRBD1. Trimming cost V 7 bases and J 0 bases; bases outside gene matches: 15. The CDR3 consists of 18 residues. Germline assignment: CDR1 SGHAT and CDR2 FQNNGV. The CDR3 sequence: CASTKLGQASLSYNEQFF. For the CDR3, the DNA is TGTGCCAGCACCAAGCTAGGACAGGCTTCTCTCTCCTACAATGAGCAGTTCTTC.